The clone carrying this TCR beta chain has a single count. These data belong to a study of blood T cell repertoires in COVID-19. Across the whole study: The samples span acute and convalescent COVID-19 from the United States, Italy and Spain. Sources were T cells, B-cell-depleted T cells, or PBMCs; the material itself was cDNA or gDNA.

Study processing details: Reference gene primers were amplified, and this amplification served to estimate nucleated cell counts. Clones were read by immunoSEQ multiplex PCR, and TCRdb kept only the in-frame ones, dropping some. Clone size and the V and J calls come from that table; the DNA yielded D and trimming. The table lists over 30,000 clones, around nine tenths of them singletons. The V gene's germline CDR1 is SGHDT and CDR2 YYEEEE. Between the trimmed V and J ends, which lost 4 bases and 4 bases, there was a span of 14 bases. This CDR3 is built from 14 residues. This receptor was obtained from a human donor in a cohort sampled during active COVID-19. Sequenced input: peripheral blood. The V call is TRBV5-6, the J call TRBJ1-2; D may be TRBD1 (5 bases). DNA for the CDR3: TGTGCCAGCAGCGCGAGGTGGGGCGGCTATGGCTACACCTTC. Translating gives CASSARWGGYGYTF.